A single sample gave rise to the 21 T cell receptor beta chains below, sequenced in a study of T cells in Graves' hyperthyroidism and ophthalmopathy. Amplification yielded TCR beta CDR3 regions, with RNA transcripts as the source. The HTBI primer set drove a first-round RT-PCR of the TCR CDR3. TCRdb re-analysed the multiplex PCR reads in MiXCR, keeping a single row per CDR3 protein. The data show nearly 600,000 distinct CDR3 sequences, approximately 15% seen once. Sequences were obtained from blood. The source is a woman under 40 with Graves' hyperthyroidism that later progressed to Graves' ophthalmopathy.

The chain couples TRBV30 to TRBJ2-3; tentatively, D is TRBD1 or TRBD2 (5 bases each). The CDR3 is 15 residues long. Germline CDR1 GTSNPN, CDR2 SVGIG (reference sequence). The germline V and J ends were trimmed by 0 bases and 2 bases, with 12 bases remaining between them. CDR3 in amino acids: CAWSVEQDFTDTQYF. For the CDR3, the DNA is TGTGCCTGGAGTGTGGAACAGGACTTCACAGATACGCAGTATTTT.

This clonotype has a count of ten or more. J is TRBJ2-5 and V is TRBV28; TRBD2 might be the D (5 bases). CDR1 and CDR2 from the germline V gene are MDHEN and SYDVKM. The length of the CDR3 is 14 residues. V was pared by 3 bases and J by 5 bases, with 13 bases between. The DNA for the CDR3 is TGTGCCAGCAGTTTTAGCCTAGCTCAGGAGACCCAGTACTTC. Its protein is CASSFSLAQETQYF.

This clonotype was seen only a few times. J is TRBJ1-1 and V is TRBV9; D perhaps matches TRBD1 (6 bases). The CDR3 has 14 residues. Between the trimmed V and J ends, which lost 0 bases and 4 bases, there was a span of 10 bases. Germline lookup yields CDR1 SGDLS and CDR2 YYNGEE. Written as DNA, the CDR3 is TGTGCCAGCAGCGTAGAAGGAGGGGGCACTGAAGCTTTCTTT. Translation gives CASSVEGGGTEAFF.

This clonotype has a handful of counts. This chain joins TRBV6-1 and TRBJ2-3; D call uncertain. This CDR3 has 12 residues. With 9 bases removed from V and 10 bases from J, the gap between germline ends came to 17 bases. CDR1 is MNHNS, CDR2 SASEGT, per germline. In nucleotides, the CDR3 is TGTGCCAGTGTGGGAACGGGCCTGGCGCAGTATTTT. Amino acids: CASVGTGLAQYF.

This clonotype was seen ten or more times. This sequence joins TRBV28 and TRBJ2-2; TRBD1 agrees at 10 bases. Germline V gene lookup returns CDR1 MDHEN and CDR2 SYDVKM. The CDR3 has 18 amino acids. V was pared by 3 bases and J by 4 bases, with 11 bases of the junction left unmatched. CDR3 sequence (DNA): TGTGCCAGCAGTTTCTCCCTTTCATGGACAGGGGGCACCGGGGAGCTGTTTTTT. Its protein is CASSFSLSWTGGTGELFF.

This clonotype was recorded at least ten times. V and J are TRBV6-2 or TRBV6-3 and TRBJ2-7; no reliable D call. V was pared by 2 bases and J by 9 bases, with 11 bases between. The CDR3 sequence is 12 residues long. The germline gives CDR1 MNHEY, CDR2 SVGEGT. CDR3 in amino acids: CASSYPRRAQYF. The CDR3, as DNA: TGTGCCAGCAGTTACCCCCGACGTGCGCAGTACTTC.

This clonotype was seen a handful of times. The chain combines TRBV6-1 with TRBJ2-5; a weak D match, TRBD2 (5 bases). This CDR3 has 15 residues. V lost 3 bases and J 4 bases, leaving 15 bases between the germline ends. Germline CDR1 is MNHNS and CDR2 is SASEGT. CDR3 amino acids: CASSDIGSWGETQYF. The CDR3 DNA is TGTGCCAGCAGTGATATAGGGAGTTGGGGAGAGACCCAGTACTTC.

The chain uses TRBV12-3 or TRBV12-4 and TRBJ2-5; 7 bases map to TRBD2. The CDR3 is 16 amino acids. With 6 bases clipped from V and 4 bases from J, the junction kept 14 bases outside the gene matches. CDR3 residues: CASSRPAIAGAETQYF. The CDR3 coding sequence is TGTGCCAGCAGCCGACCGGCCATTGCGGGAGCAGAGACCCAGTACTTC.

This clonotype has more than one count but fewer than ten. The junction departs from the called germline gene at one end, perhaps through a read error. This rearrangement joins TRBV7-8 to TRBJ2-3, with D unresolved. CDR1 and CDR2 from the germline V gene are SGHVS and FQNEAQ. The CDR3 is 14 amino acids. CDR3 sequence (DNA): TGTGCCAGCAGCTTCTCCCCACCCGCAGATACGCGGTATTTT. Its translation: CASSFSPPADTRYF.

Turning to this clonotype: A much larger clone differs by one base, so this may be a read error. The CDR3 region is CDSSYSDGANYGYTF. The CDR3 nucleotides are TGTGACAGCAGTTACTCCGACGGAGCTAACTATGGCTACACCTTC. The J gene is TRBJ1-2, the V gene TRBV6-5, with unresolved D. This CDR3 contains 15 residues. The V gene's germline CDR1 is MNHEY and CDR2 SVGAGI.

This clonotype was detected only a few times. The chain combines TRBV19 with TRBJ2-3; D tentatively fits TRBD1 or TRBD2 (5 bases each). The CDR3 extends over 13 amino acids. The germline V gene encodes CDR1 LNHDA and CDR2 SQIVND (reference sequence). Trimming removed 5 bases at V and 6 bases at J, with 12 bases between. For the CDR3, the DNA is TGTGCCAGTAGTGTGAGGGGTGGGGATACGCAGTATTTT. As protein: CASSVRGGDTQYF.

This clonotype was counted at least ten times. The chain has TRBV11-2 and TRBJ2-2, with a possible D match to TRBD1 (6 bases). Germline V CDR1 and CDR2: SGHAT, FQNNGV. Between the trimmed V and J ends, which lost 1 base and 8 bases, there was a span of 11 bases. The CDR3 extends over 14 amino acids. CDR3 DNA sequence: TGTGCCAGCAGCTTAGCGGTCGGGACAGGGGAGCTGTTTTTT. Its protein product is CASSLAVGTGELFF.

A remark on this clonotype: One base away lies a much larger clone, so this may be a sequencing read error. The V and J genes are TRBV6-1 and TRBJ2-1; 7 nucleotides line up with TRBD2. The DNA matches TRBJ2-7 better at its end, which makes the J call doubtful. There are 16 residues in the CDR3. CDR1 is MNHNS and CDR2 is SASEGT in the germline V gene. The CDR3 spells CATYGRAAGSYNEQYF. The CDR3, as DNA: TGTGCCACCTATGGGAGGGCGGCAGGGTCCTACAATGAGCAGTACTTC.

There are many counts of this clonotype. The chain carries TRBV6-5 and TRBJ1-6; D unclear. Germline CDR1 MNHEY, CDR2 SVGAGI. V was pared by 0 bases and J by 13 bases, with 7 bases between. This CDR3 comprises 12 residues. The CDR3 spells CASSYSSMPLHF. The CDR3 DNA is TGTGCCAGCAGTTACTCGTCTATGCCCCTCCACTTT.

There are many counts of this clonotype. This chain connects TRBV10-3 to TRBJ1-2; a possible D gene is TRBD1 (6 bases). CDR3 size: 19 residues. Between the trimmed V and J ends, which lost 3 bases and 2 bases, there was a span of 25 bases. CDR1 and CDR2 (germline): ENHRY, SYGVKD. CDR3 region: CAISEQGAGDGHLNYGYTF. CDR3 DNA sequence: TGTGCCATCAGTGAACAGGGAGCGGGTGACGGTCATCTGAACTATGGCTACACCTTC.

Concerning this clonotype: At one of its ends the junction is not consistent with the germline gene, which may arise from a read error. The rearrangement uses TRBV6-2 or TRBV6-3 and TRBJ1-6; unclear D gene. The CDR3 is made up of 14 amino acids. Per the germline V gene, CDR1 is MNHEY and CDR2 is SVGEGT. The CDR3 loop is CASSDSGGSSPLHF. DNA of the CDR3: TGTGCCAGCAGTGACTCCGGTGGGAGTTCACCCCTCCACTTT.

This clonotype was detected ten times or more. The chain employs TRBV27 and TRBJ2-7; 8 bases fit TRBD2. Germline V CDR1 and CDR2: MNHEY, SMNVEV (reference sequence). The length of the CDR3 is 14 residues. V trimming: 1 base; J trimming: 4 bases; junction bases outside the gene matches: 3. CDR3 nucleotide sequence: TGTGCCAGCAGTTTATACGGGGGGGGGTACGAGCAGTACTTC. As protein: CASSLYGGGYEQYF.

Many counts were recorded for this clonotype. DNA for the CDR3: TGCAGTGCTAGAGATCCCCAGGGCCTAGGAGAGACCCAGTACTTC. Its protein product is CSARDPQGLGETQYF. The chain is built from TRBV20-1 and TRBJ2-5; weak D call: TRBD1 (5 bases). Germline CDR1 DFQATT, CDR2 SNEGSKA (reference sequence). V was clipped by 0 bases and J by 4 bases, with 15 bases between them. The CDR3 totals 15 residues.

This clonotype was seen at least ten times. The chain links TRBV12-3 or TRBV12-4 to TRBJ2-1; possibly TRBD1 for D (5 bases). Trimming took off 4 bases at V and 6 bases at J, with 7 bases between the two ends. The CDR3 is 12 residues long. The CDR3 region is CASSYDSNEQFF. CDR3 DNA sequence: TGTGCCAGCAGTTACGACAGCAATGAGCAGTTCTTC.

This clonotype was observed many times. The V and J genes are TRBV6-1 and TRBJ1-1; D uncertain. Germline lookup yields CDR1 MNHNS and CDR2 SASEGT. The V and J ends lost 2 bases and 2 bases respectively, with 12 bases between them. The CDR3 is made up of 15 amino acids. The CDR3: CASSEQVGSNTEAFF. The CDR3, as DNA: TGTGCCAGCAGTGAACAGGTGGGGAGCAACACTGAAGCTTTCTTT.

The chain has TRBV5-1 and TRBJ2-1, with 9 bases that match TRBD2. The CDR3 has 16 amino acids. Germline V gene data show CDR1 as SGHRS and CDR2 as YFSETQ. Germline trimming cut 0 bases from V and 6 bases from J; bases unmatched to any gene: 7. CDR3 sequence reads: CASSLETGLAGNEQFF. The CDR3 DNA is TGCGCCAGCAGCTTGGAGACGGGACTAGCAGGCAATGAGCAGTTCTTC. The entire variable domain, with the rest obtained from reference TRBV5-1 and TRBJ2-1, is as follows: KAGVTQTPRYLIKTRGQQVTLSCSPISGHRSVSWYQQTPGQGLQFLFEYFSETQRNKGNFPGRFSGRQFSNSRSEMNVSTLELGDSALYLCASSLETGLAGNEQFFGPGTRLTVL.